One sample yielded the 10 T cell receptor beta chains listed below, sequenced in a study of regulatory T cells in long-lasting Graves disease. As to time point: persistent/refractory GD, antithyroid drugs over 5 years with positive TRAb. PBMCs provided the RNA from which the TCR library was made. Libraries of TCR beta came from iRepertoire HTBI primers plus Arm-PCR of CDR3 regions. TCRdb re-called the multiplex PCR reads through MiXCR, storing one row per CDR3 protein. The sample records 350,000 to 500,000 distinct CDR3 sequences, about 21% being singletons. The sample in question was peripheral blood mononuclear cells (PBMCs), obtained when the disease was refractory, from a patient treated with antithyroid drugs. The origin of the receptors is a female donor with Graves disease.

This clonotype has only a few counts. One end of the junction is discordant with germline, which a read error may explain. This sequence joins TRBV20-1 and TRBJ2-5; D gene uncertain. This CDR3 region has 11 residues. Germline values: CDR1 DFQATT, CDR2 SNEGSKA (reference sequence). CDR3 coding DNA: TGCTGTGCTAGAGTGGGTGAGACCCAGTACTTC. Translating it yields CCARVGETQYF.

The rearrangement links TRBV6-1 to TRBJ2-1; D possibly corresponds to TRBD2 (6 bases). V was shortened by 6 bases and J by 2 bases, with 14 bases between the two germline ends. This CDR3 region has 15 residues. Germline CDR1 MNHNS, CDR2 SASEGT. The DNA of the CDR3 is TGTGCCAGCAGGGGGGGAGGTTTTACCTACAATGAGCAGTTCTTC. It is translated as CASRGGGFTYNEQFF.

This CDR3 reads CASSPPGGARQPQHF. The CDR3 DNA reads TGTGCCAGTAGTCCCCCCGGGGGAGCGAGGCAGCCCCAGCATTTT. The chain recombines TRBV19 with TRBJ1-5; weak D call: TRBD1 (5 bases). The germline V gene encodes CDR1 LNHDA and CDR2 SQIVND (reference sequence). The CDR3 spans 15 residues. The V and J ends lost 5 bases and 7 bases respectively, with 18 bases between them.

The chain has TRBV5-1 and TRBJ1-3; 10 bases map to TRBD1. Germline V gene lookup returns CDR1 SGHRS and CDR2 YFSETQ. Trimming removed 5 bases from V and 7 bases from J; junction bases left unmatched: 3. The CDR3 loop spans 13 amino acids. The CDR3 DNA sequence: TGCGCCAGCAGGACAGGGGGCGAGAACACCATATATTTT. This codes for CASRTGGENTIYF.

This clonotype was counted only a few times. The V and J genes are TRBV2 and TRBJ2-3; D remains unclear. CDR3 length equals 11 residues. The germline gives CDR1 SNHLY, CDR2 FYNNEI. V gave up 6 bases and J gave up 8 bases, with 9 bases separating them. This chain's CDR3 is CASSPKGTQYF. In DNA, the CDR3 is TGTGCCAGCAGCCCCAAGGGTACGCAGTATTTT.

At least ten counts were recorded for this clonotype. The chain employs TRBV6-1 and TRBJ2-7; no clear D gene. Germline V gives CDR1 MNHNS, CDR2 SASEGT. V was clipped by 6 bases and J by 1 base, with 16 bases between them. The CDR3 runs 15 residues. The CDR3 protein is CASSFGPSRSYEQYF. The CDR3 nucleotides read TGTGCCAGCAGCTTCGGACCGAGCCGATCCTACGAGCAGTACTTC.

The chain combines TRBV2 with TRBJ1-5, with D possibly matching TRBD1 (6 bases). Germline V gives CDR1 SNHLY, CDR2 FYNNEI. The length of the CDR3 is 16 residues. V shed 3 bases and J shed 2 bases, with 14 bases lying between them. The CDR3 spells CASSETRGGGNQPQHF. In DNA, the CDR3 is TGTGCCAGCAGTGAGACGAGGGGGGGCGGCAATCAGCCCCAGCATTTT.

The sample holds a few counts of this clonotype. The junction differs from germline at one of its ends, possibly a read error. The rearrangement links TRBV30 to TRBJ2-7, with a possible D match to TRBD1 (5 bases). CDR3 length equals 11 residues. The germline V gene has CDR1 GTSNPN and CDR2 SVGIG (reference sequence). CDR3 sequence: CAWSTQDTMDF. For the CDR3, the DNA is TGTGCCTGGAGTACACAGGACACAATGGACTTC.

This clonotype was picked up a small number of times. The junction shows a germline mismatch at one end, possibly a read error. The chain links TRBV5-5 to TRBJ1-1, with D unclear. Germline CDR1 SGHKS, CDR2 YYEKEE (reference sequence). The CDR3 is 15 residues long. CDR3 loop: CASSFEGGMNTGAFF. The CDR3 DNA reads TGTGCCAGCAGCTTTGAGGGCGGGATGAACACTGGAGCTTTCTTT.

This clonotype was picked up many times. This chain joins TRBV28 and TRBJ2-2; D remains ambiguous. This CDR3 has 15 amino acids. Looked up from germline, CDR1 is MDHEN and CDR2 is SYDVKM. V shed 3 bases and J shed 0 bases, with 8 bases lying between them. CDR3 loop: CASSFGPSNTGELFF. The CDR3 DNA is TGTGCCAGCAGTTTCGGGCCCTCGAACACCGGGGAGCTGTTTTTT.